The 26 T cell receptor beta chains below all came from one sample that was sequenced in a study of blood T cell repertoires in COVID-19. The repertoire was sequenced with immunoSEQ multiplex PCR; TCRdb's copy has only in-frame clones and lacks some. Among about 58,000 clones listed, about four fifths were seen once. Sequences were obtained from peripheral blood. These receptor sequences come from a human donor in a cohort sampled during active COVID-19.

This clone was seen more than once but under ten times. The CDR3 DNA is TGTGCCAGCAGCGTGGGACAGGGGAACTATGGCTACACCTTC. Protein: CASSVGQGNYGYTF. The chain combines TRBV9 with TRBJ1-2, with 10 positions matching TRBD1. The germline V gene encodes CDR1 SGDLS and CDR2 YYNGEE. This CDR3 has 14 amino acids. V gave up 2 bases and J gave up 2 bases; unmatched junction bases: 0.

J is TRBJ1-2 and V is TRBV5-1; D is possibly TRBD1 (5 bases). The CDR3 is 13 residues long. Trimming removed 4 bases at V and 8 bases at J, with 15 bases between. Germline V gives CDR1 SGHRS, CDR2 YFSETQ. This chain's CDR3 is CASSVRGGTGYTF. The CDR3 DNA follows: TGCGCCAGCAGCGTGAGAGGCGGGACGGGCTACACCTTC.

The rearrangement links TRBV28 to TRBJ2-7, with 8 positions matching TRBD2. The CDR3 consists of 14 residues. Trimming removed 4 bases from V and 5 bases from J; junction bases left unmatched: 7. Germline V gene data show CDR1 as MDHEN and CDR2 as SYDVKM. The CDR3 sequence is CASSWDGRADEQYF. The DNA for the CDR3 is TGTGCCAGCAGTTGGGACGGGAGGGCTGACGAGCAGTACTTC.

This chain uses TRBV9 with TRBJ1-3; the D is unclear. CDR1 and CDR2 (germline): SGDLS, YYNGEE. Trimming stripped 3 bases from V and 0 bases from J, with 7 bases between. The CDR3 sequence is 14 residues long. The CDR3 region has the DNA TGTGCCAGCAGCGGACAAATCTCTGGAAACACCATATATTTT. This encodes CASSGQISGNTIYF. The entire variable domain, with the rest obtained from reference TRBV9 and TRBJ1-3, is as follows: DSGVTQTPKHLITATGQRVTLRCSPRSGDLSVYWYQQSLDQGLQFLIQYYNGEERAKGNILERFSAQQFPDLHSELNLSSLELGDSALYFCASSGQISGNTIYFGEGSWLTVV.

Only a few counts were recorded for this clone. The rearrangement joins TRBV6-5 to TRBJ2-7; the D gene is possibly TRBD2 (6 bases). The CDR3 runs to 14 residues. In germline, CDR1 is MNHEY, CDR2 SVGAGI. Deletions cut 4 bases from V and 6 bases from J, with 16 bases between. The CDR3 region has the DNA TGTGCCAGCAGTTGGGCTAGCGCGGTTCGCGAGCAGTACTTC. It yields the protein CASSWASAVREQYF.

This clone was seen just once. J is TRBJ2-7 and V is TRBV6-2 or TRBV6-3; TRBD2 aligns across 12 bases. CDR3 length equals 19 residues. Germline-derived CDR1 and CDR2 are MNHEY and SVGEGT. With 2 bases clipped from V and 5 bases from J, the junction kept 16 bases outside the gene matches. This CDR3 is CASSYELLAGGQFFDEQYF. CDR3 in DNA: TGTGCCAGCAGTTACGAACTACTAGCGGGAGGCCAGTTTTTTGACGAGCAGTACTTC.

CDR3 residues: CASTLYEQYF. Written as DNA, the CDR3 is TGTGCCAGCACCTTATACGAGCAGTACTTC. The chain is built from TRBV28 and TRBJ2-7; no firm D call. V lost 7 bases and J lost 4, with 5 bases in between. In germline, CDR1 is MDHEN, CDR2 SYDVKM. CDR3 length equals 10 residues. Based on the CDR3 plus reference TRBV28 and TRBJ2-7, the full variable domain is DVKVTQSSRYLVKRTGEKVFLECVQDMDHENMFWYRQDPGLGLRLIYFSYDVKMKEKGDIPEGYSVSREKKERFSLILESASTNQTSMYLCASTLYEQYFGPGTRLTVT.

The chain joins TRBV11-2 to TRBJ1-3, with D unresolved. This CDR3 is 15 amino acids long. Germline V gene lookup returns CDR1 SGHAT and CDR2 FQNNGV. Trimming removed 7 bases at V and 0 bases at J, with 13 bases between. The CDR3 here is CASTLRRNSGNTIYF. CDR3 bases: TGTGCCAGCACCCTACGGAGAAACTCTGGAAACACCATATATTTT.

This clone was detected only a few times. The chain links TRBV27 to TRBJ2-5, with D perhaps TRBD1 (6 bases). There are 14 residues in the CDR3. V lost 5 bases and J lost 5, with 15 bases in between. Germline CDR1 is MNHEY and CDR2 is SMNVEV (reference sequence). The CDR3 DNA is TGTGCCAGCAGTGACAGGTTCTCGGGGGAGACCCAGTACTTC. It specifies CASSDRFSGETQYF.

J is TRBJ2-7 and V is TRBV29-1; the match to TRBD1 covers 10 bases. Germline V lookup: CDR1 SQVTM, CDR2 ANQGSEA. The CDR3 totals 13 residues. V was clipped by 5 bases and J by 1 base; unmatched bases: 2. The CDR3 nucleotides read TGCAGCGTTAGACAGGGGGCTTCCTACGAGCAGTACTTC. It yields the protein CSVRQGASYEQYF.

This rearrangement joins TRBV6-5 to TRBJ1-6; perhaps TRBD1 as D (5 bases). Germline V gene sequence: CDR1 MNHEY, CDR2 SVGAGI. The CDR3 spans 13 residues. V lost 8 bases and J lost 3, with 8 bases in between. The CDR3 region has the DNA TGTGCCAGCGGAGACAGCTATAATTCACCCCTCCACTTT. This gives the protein CASGDSYNSPLHF.

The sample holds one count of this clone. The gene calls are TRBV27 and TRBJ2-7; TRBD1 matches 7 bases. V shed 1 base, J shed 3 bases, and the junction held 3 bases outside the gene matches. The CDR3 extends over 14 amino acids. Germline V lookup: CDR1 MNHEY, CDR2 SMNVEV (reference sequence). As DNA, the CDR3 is TGTGCCAGCAGTTTATGGACAGGAGACTACGAGCAGTACTTC. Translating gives CASSLWTGDYEQYF.

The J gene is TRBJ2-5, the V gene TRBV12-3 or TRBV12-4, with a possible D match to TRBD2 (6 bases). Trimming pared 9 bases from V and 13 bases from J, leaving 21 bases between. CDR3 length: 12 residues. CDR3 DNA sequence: TGTGCCAGTGTCGGGACTCAGGGCCGATGGTACTTC. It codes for CASVGTQGRWYF.

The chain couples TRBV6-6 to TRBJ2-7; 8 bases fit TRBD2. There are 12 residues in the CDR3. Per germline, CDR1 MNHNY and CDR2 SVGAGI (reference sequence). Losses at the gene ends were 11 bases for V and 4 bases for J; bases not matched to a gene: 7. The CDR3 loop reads CAAHSGGYEQYF. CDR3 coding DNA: TGTGCCGCGCACAGCGGGGGTTACGAGCAGTACTTC.

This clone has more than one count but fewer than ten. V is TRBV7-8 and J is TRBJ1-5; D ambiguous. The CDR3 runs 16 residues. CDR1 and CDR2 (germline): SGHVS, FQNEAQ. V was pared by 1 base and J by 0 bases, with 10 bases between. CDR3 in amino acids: CASSLVYRYSNQPQHF. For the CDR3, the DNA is TGTGCCAGCAGCTTAGTTTACAGATATAGCAATCAGCCCCAGCATTTT.

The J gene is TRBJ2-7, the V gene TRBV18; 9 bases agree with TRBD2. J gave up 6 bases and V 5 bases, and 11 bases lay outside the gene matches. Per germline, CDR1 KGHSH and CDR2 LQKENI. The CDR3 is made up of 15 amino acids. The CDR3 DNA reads TGTGCCAGCTCATCCCCACTAGCGGGCGGCCTCGAGCAGTACTTC. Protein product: CASSSPLAGGLEQYF.

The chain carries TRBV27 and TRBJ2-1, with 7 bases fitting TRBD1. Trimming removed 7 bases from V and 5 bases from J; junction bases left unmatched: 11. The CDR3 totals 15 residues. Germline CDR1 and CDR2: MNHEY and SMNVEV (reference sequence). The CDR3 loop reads CASKVNRDRDNEQFF. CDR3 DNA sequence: TGTGCCAGCAAAGTTAATAGGGACAGAGACAATGAGCAGTTCTTC.

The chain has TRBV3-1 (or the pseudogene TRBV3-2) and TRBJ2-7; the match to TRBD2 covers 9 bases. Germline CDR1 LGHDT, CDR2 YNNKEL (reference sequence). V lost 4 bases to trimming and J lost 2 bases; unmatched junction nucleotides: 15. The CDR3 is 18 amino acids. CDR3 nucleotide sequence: TGTGCCAGCAGCCTCTTCCCACCGACTAGCGGAGTTACCTACGAGCAGTACTTC. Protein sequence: CASSLFPPTSGVTYEQYF.

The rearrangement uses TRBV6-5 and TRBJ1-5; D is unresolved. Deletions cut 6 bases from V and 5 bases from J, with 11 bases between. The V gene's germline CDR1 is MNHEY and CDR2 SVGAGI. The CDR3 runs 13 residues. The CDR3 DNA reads TGTGCCAGCAGGGGCAGCTGGTATCAGCCCCAGCATTTT. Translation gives CASRGSWYQPQHF.

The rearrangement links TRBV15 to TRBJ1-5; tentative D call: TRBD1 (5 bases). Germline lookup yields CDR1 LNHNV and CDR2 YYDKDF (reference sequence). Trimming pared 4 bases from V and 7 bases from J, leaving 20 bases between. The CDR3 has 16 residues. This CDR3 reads CATSMRWQGLRQPQHF. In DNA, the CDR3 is TGTGCCACCAGCATGAGGTGGCAGGGCCTACGGCAGCCCCAGCATTTT.

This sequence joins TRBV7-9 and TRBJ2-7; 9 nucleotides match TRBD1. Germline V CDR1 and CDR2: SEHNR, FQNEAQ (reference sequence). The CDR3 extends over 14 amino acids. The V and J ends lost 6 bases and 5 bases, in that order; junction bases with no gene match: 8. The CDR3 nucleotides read TGTGCCAGCAGGAATCCGGGACAGGGCCACGAGCAGTACTTC. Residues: CASRNPGQGHEQYF. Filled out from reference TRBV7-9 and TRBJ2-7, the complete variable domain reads DTGVSQNPRHKITKRGQNVTFRCDPISEHNRLYWYRQTLGQGPEFLTYFQNEAQLEKSRLLSDRFSAERPKGSFSTLEIQRTEQGDSAMYLCASRNPGQGHEQYFGPGTRLTVT.

Here the CDR3 reads CASSLGGGGERGYTF. The CDR3 bases are TGTGCCAGCAGCTTAGGTGGCGGGGGTGAGAGGGGCTACACCTTC. V usage is TRBV13 and J usage is TRBJ1-2; tentative D call: TRBD1 (5 bases). This CDR3 region has 15 residues. The V end lost 0 bases, the J end lost 8 bases, and 16 bases lay between the germline ends. The germline gives CDR1 PRHDT, CDR2 FYEKMQ (reference sequence).

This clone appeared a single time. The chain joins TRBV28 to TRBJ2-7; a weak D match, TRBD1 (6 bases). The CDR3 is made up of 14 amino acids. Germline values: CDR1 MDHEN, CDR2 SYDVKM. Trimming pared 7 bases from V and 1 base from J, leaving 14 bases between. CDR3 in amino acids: CASTPGATSYEQYF. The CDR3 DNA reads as TGTGCCAGCACTCCAGGGGCCACATCCTACGAGCAGTACTTC.

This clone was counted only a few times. The CDR3 region has the DNA TGCGCCAGCAGCCAAGATTCGACAGGGTTGGAGACCCAGTACTTC. Translation: CASSQDSTGLETQYF. The chain recombines TRBV4-1 with TRBJ2-5; TRBD1 matches 7 bases. This CDR3 contains 15 residues. Germline trimming cut 0 bases from V and 5 bases from J; bases unmatched to any gene: 6. The germline V gene has CDR1 MGHRA and CDR2 YSYEKL.

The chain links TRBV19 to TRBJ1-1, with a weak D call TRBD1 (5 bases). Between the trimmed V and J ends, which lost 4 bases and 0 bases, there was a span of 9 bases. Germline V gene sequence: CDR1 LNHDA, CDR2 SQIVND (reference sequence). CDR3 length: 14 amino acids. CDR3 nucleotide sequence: TGTGCCAGTAGTACCTGGACAATGAACACTGAAGCTTTCTTT. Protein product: CASSTWTMNTEAFF.

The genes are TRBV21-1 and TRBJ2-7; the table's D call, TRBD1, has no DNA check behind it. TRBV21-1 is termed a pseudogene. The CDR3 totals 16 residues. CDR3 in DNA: TGTGCCAGCAGCAAAGGGGTTCGACAGGGGGCCTACGAGCAGTACTTC. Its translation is CASSKGVRQGAYEQYF.